The present T cell receptor (beta chain) was sequenced within a study of blood T cell repertoires in COVID-19. At the level of the study: Acute-phase and convalescent COVID-19 samples originated in the United States, Italy and Spain. T cells, B-cell-depleted T cells, or PBMCs provided the cDNA or gDNA that served as material.

Trimming left V 6 bases short and J 0 bases short, with 9 bases between. Germline V gene lookup returns CDR1 SGHAT and CDR2 FQNNGV. The CDR3 consists of 14 residues. As processed by the authors: Amplification with reference gene primers provided the estimates of nucleated cell counts. TCRdb's table, derived via immunoSEQ multiplex PCR, lists solely in-frame clones and lacks some. For V, J and clone size, that table is used; D and trimming come from the DNA. In the table there are tens of thousands of clones, approximately 80% of which are singletons. This rearrangement joins TRBV11-2 to TRBJ1-3, with TRBD1 as a possible D gene (5 bases). The source is a man in his 60s with acute or convalescent COVID-19. Sequencing was carried out using peripheral blood. Written as DNA, the CDR3 is TGTGCCAGCAGACGACAGACCTCTGGAAACACCATATATTTT. Its translation: CASRRQTSGNTIYF.